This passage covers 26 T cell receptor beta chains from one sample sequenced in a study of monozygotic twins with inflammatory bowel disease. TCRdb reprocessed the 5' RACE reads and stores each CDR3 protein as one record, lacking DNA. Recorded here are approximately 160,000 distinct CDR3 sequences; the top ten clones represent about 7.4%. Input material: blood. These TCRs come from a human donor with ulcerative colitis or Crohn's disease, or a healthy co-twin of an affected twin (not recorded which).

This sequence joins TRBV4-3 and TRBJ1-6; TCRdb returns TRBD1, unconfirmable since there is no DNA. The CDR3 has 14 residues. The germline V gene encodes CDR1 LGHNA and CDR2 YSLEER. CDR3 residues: CASSPGQNNSPLHF.

The CDR3 is CSVENRLAGTGDEQFF. The chain joins TRBV29-1 to TRBJ2-1; TCRdb names TRBD2, which stays unverified in the absence of DNA. The CDR3 sequence is 16 residues long. Germline CDR1 reads SQVTM; CDR2 reads ANQGSEA.

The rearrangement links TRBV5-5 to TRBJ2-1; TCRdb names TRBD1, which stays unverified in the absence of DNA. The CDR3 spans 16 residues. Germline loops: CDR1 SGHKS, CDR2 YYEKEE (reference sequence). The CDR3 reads CASSSPEGGGGNEQFF.

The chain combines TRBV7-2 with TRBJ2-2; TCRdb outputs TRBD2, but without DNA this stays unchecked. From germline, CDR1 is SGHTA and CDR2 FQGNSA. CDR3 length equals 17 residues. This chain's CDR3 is CASSPGGPALNTGELFF.

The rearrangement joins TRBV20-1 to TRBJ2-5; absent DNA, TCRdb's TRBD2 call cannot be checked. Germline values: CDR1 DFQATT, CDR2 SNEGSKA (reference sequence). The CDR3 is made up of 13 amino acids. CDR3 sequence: CSRALAGGETQYF.

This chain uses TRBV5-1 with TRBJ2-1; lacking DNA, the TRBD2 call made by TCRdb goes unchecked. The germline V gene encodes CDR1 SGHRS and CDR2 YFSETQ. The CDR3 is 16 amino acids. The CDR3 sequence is CASSGTPSGTYNEQFF.

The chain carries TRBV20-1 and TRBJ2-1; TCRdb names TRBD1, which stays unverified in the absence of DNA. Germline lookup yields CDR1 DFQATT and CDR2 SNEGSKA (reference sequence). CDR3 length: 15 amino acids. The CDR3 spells CSARDFRDVYNEQFF.

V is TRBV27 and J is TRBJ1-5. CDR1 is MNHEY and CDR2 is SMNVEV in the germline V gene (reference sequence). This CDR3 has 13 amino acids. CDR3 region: CASSTSLYQPQHF.

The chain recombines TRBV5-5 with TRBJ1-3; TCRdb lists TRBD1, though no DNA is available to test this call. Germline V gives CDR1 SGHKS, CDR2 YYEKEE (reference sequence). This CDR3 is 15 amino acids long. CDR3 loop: CASSLWGQGGNTIYF.

The CDR3 protein is CAIGIQGIGEETQYF. The chain uses TRBV10-3 and TRBJ2-5; no DNA is available, so the TRBD1 call from TCRdb remains unchecked. The germline V gene has CDR1 ENHRY and CDR2 SYGVKD. This CDR3 contains 15 residues.

The CDR3: CASSLNQGTNYGYTF. The V call is TRBV5-1, the J call TRBJ1-2; the TCRdb call, TRBD1, lacks DNA for checking. The CDR3 covers 15 residues. Germline CDR1 is SGHRS and CDR2 is YFSETQ.

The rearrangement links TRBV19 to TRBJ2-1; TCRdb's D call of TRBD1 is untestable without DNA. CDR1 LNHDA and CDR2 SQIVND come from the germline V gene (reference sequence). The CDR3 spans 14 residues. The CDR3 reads CASRRDSDYNEQFF.

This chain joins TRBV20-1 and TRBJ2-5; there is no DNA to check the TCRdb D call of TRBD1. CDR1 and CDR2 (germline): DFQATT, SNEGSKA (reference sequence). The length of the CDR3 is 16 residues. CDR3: CSARPLSGTWGETQYF.

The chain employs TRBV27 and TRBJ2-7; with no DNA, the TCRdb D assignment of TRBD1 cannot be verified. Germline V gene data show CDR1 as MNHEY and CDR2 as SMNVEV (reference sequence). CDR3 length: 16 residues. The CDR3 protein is CASTLRGPTGMNEQYF.

The CDR3: CASRWSTDTQYF. J is TRBJ2-3 and V is TRBV5-1. This CDR3 contains 12 residues. The germline V gene encodes CDR1 SGHRS and CDR2 YFSETQ.

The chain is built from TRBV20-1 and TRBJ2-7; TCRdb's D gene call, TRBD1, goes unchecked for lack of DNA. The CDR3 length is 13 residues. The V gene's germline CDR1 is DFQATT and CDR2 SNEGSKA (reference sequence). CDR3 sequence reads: CSAPPPLTDQQYF.

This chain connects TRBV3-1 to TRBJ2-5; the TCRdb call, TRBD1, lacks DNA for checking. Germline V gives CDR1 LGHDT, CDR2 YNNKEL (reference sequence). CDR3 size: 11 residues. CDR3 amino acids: CASSQDGGKYF.

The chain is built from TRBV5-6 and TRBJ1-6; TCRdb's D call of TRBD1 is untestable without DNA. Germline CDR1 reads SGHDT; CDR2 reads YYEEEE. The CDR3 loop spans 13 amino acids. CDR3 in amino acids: CASSFDRNSPLHF. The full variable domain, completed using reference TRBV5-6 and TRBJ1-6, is DAGVTQSPTHLIKTRGQQVTLRCSPKSGHDTVSWYQQALGQGPQFIFQYYEEEERQRGNFPDRFSGHQFPNYSSELNVNALLLGDSALYLCASSFDRNSPLHFGNGTRLTVT.

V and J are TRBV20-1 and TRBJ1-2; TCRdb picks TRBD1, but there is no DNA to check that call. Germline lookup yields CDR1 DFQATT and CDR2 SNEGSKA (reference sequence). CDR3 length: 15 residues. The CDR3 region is CSARDPTGGVYGYTF.

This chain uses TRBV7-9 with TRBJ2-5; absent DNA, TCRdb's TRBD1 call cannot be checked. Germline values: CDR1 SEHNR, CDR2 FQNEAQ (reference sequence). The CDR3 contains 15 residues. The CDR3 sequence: CASSLASWGRETQYF.

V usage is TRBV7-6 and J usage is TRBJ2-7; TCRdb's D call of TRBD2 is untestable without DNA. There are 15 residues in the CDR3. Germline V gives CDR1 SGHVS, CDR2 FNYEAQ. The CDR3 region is CASRPRADGPYEQYF.

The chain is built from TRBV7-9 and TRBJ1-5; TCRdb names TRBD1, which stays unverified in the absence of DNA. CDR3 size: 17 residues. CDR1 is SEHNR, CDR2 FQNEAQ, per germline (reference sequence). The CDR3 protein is CASSSAIGTGNSQPQHF.

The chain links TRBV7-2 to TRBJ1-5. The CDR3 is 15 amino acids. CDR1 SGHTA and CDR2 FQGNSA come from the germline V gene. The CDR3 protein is CASSFAGNSNQPQHF. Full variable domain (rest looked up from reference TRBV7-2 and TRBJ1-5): GAGVSQSPSNKVTEKGKDVELRCDPISGHTALYWYRQSLGQGLEFLIYFQGNSAPDKSGLPSDRFSAERTGGSVSTLTIQRTQQEDSAVYLCASSFAGNSNQPQHFGDGTRLSIL.

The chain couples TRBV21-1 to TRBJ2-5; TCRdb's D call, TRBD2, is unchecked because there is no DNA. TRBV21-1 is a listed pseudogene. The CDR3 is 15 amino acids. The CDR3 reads CASDRIGPPEETQYF.

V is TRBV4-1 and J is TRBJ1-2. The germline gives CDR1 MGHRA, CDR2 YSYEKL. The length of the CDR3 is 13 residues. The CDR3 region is CASSQEVQYGYTF.

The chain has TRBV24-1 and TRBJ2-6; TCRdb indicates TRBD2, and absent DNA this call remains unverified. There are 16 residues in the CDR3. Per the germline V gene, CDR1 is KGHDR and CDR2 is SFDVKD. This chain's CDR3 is CATSGLAGAGANVLTF.